A single sample is the source of the 29 T cell receptor beta chains below, sequenced in a study of cytomegalovirus exposure and HLA in healthy donors. This PCR relied on a set of 60 Vbeta primers and 13 Jbeta primers. This table comes from immunoSEQ multiplex PCR, and its TCRdb copy is limited to in-frame clones, with some not included. Here the sample spans around 97,000 clones, around a tenth being singletons. The sequenced sample was PBMCs. All receptors come from a man in his forties or fifties in good health and CMV-seropositive.

The rearrangement uses TRBV19 and TRBJ2-7; D perhaps matches TRBD2 (5 bases). The CDR3 length is 13 residues. CDR1 is LNHDA and CDR2 is SQIVND in the germline V gene (reference sequence). The ends were cut back, 6 bases at V and 7 bases at J, with 16 bases in the middle. This CDR3 is CASSPRPSGEQYF. CDR3 sequence (DNA): TGTGCCAGTAGCCCGCGACCCTCGGGGGAGCAGTACTTC.

The CDR3 sequence is CAWSTGGKGQPQHF. The CDR3 DNA follows: TGTGCCTGGAGTACAGGGGGTAAGGGTCAGCCCCAGCATTTT. This sequence joins TRBV30 and TRBJ1-5; 8 nucleotides match TRBD1. This CDR3 comprises 14 residues. Germline V gives CDR1 GTSNPN, CDR2 SVGIG (reference sequence). J gave up 6 bases and V 2 bases, and 6 bases lay outside the gene matches.

The table lists this clone with a few counts. This chain links TRBV28 with TRBJ2-7, with D maybe TRBD2 (5 bases). Germline assignment: CDR1 MDHEN and CDR2 SYDVKM. The CDR3 contains 14 residues. The V gene lost 3 bases and the J gene lost 3 bases, with 12 bases spanning the gap. In DNA form, the CDR3 reads TGTGCCAGCAGTTTGAGGGTCAGATACTACGAGCAGTACTTC. As protein: CASSLRVRYYEQYF.

The chain joins TRBV5-8 to TRBJ2-2; a weak D match, TRBD1 (6 bases). There are 16 residues in the CDR3. Trimming stripped 5 bases from V and 1 base from J, with 15 bases between. Germline V lookup: CDR1 SGHTS, CDR2 YDEGEE. The CDR3 DNA follows: TGTGCCAGCAGATCAAGTCAGGGGCGGAACACCGGGGAGCTGTTTTTT. This gives the protein CASRSSQGRNTGELFF.

The chain has TRBV11-2 and TRBJ1-6; 10 nucleotides align to TRBD1. This CDR3 is built from 15 residues. Trimming took 2 bases from V and 7 from J; bases not matched to a gene: 2. Per germline, CDR1 SGHAT and CDR2 FQNNGV. The CDR3 DNA follows: TGTGCCAGCAGCTTAAGGACAGGGGGGAATTCACCCCTCCACTTT. This codes for CASSLRTGGNSPLHF.

The J gene is TRBJ2-3, the V gene TRBV29-1; TRBD2 matches at 7 bases. The CDR3 consists of 14 residues. Trimming cost V 4 bases and J 1 base; bases outside gene matches: 5. Germline V lookup: CDR1 SQVTM, CDR2 ANQGSEA. For the CDR3, the DNA is TGCAGCGTTGGTGGACTAGTCGGCACAGATACGCAGTATTTT. Its protein product is CSVGGLVGTDTQYF.

The V and J genes are TRBV30 and TRBJ1-5; 7 bases line up with TRBD1. J gave up 6 bases and V 0 bases, and 8 bases lay outside the gene matches. Per the germline V gene, CDR1 is GTSNPN and CDR2 is SVGIG (reference sequence). CDR3 length equals 15 residues. The CDR3 spells CAWSVPDRVSQPQHF. DNA for the CDR3: TGTGCCTGGAGTGTACCAGACAGGGTTTCTCAGCCCCAGCATTTT.

The genes are TRBV6-1 and TRBJ1-5; no firm D call. Trimming left V 2 bases short and J 5 bases short, with 7 bases between. This CDR3 has 13 residues. From germline, CDR1 is MNHNS and CDR2 SASEGT. In DNA form, the CDR3 reads TGTGCCAGCAGTGAAAGGAGGGATCAGCCCCAGCATTTT. Residues: CASSERRDQPQHF.

This chain uses TRBV6-5 with TRBJ1-6; no firm D call. Trimming left V 7 bases short and J 6 bases short, with 10 bases between. Germline V lookup: CDR1 MNHEY, CDR2 SVGAGI. This CDR3 region has 13 residues. CDR3 loop: CASNQAGNSPLHF. The CDR3 region has the DNA TGTGCCAGCAATCAGGCGGGTAATTCACCCCTCCACTTT.

This clone was detected ten times or more. The chain couples TRBV30 to TRBJ2-7, with 7 bases lining up with TRBD2. V lost 3 bases and J lost 2; bases outside the gene matches: 4. This CDR3 comprises 13 residues. The germline V gene encodes CDR1 GTSNPN and CDR2 SVGIG (reference sequence). In DNA, the CDR3 is TGTGCCTGGAGCTCGGGGGGACCCTACGAGCAGTACTTC. Amino acids: CAWSSGGPYEQYF.

This clone came up many times. CDR3 sequence (DNA): TGCGCCAGCAGCCAAGATGTAAACAGGGGATTGGCCTATGGCTACACCTTC. This translates into CASSQDVNRGLAYGYTF. The gene calls are TRBV4-1 and TRBJ1-2; 7 positions match TRBD1. V lost 0 bases to trimming and J lost 4 bases; unmatched junction nucleotides: 11. CDR3 length: 17 residues. The germline V gene encodes CDR1 MGHRA and CDR2 YSYEKL.

This sequence joins TRBV7-8 and TRBJ2-7, with D perhaps TRBD2 (6 bases). The CDR3 extends over 15 amino acids. V was pared by 2 bases and J by 0 bases, with 11 bases between. CDR1 is SGHVS, CDR2 FQNEAQ, per germline. Written as DNA, the CDR3 is TGTGCCAGCAGCTTATTAGGCGGGACCTCCTACGAGCAGTACTTC. Amino acid sequence: CASSLLGGTSYEQYF.

The rearrangement joins TRBV11-2 to TRBJ1-1; possibly TRBD1 for D (6 bases). Germline lookup yields CDR1 SGHAT and CDR2 FQNNGV. The CDR3 runs to 15 residues. Trimming removed 4 bases at V and 2 bases at J, with 14 bases between. CDR3 DNA sequence: TGTGCCAGCAGCTCATGGGGGGGCAAAAACACTGAAGCTTTCTTT. Translation gives CASSSWGGKNTEAFF.

The chain carries TRBV11-2 and TRBJ2-2; D remains unclear. Germline loops: CDR1 SGHAT, CDR2 FQNNGV. CDR3 length: 17 residues. V lost 5 bases and J 0 bases, leaving 16 bases between the germline ends. The CDR3 spells CASSPRLANANTGELFF. As DNA, the CDR3 is TGTGCCAGCAGCCCCCGACTGGCGAACGCGAACACCGGGGAGCTGTTTTTT.

The gene calls are TRBV12-5 and TRBJ1-5; D is perhaps TRBD1 (5 bases). Germline V lookup: CDR1 LGHNT, CDR2 FRNRAP. The V end lost 6 bases, the J end lost 8 bases, and 20 bases lay between the germline ends. CDR3 length equals 15 residues. The CDR3 coding sequence is TGTGCTAGTGGCCCCGGGACCGCCATAGCGGAGCCCCAGCATTTT. This gives the protein CASGPGTAIAEPQHF.

This clone was seen only a few times. The chain uses TRBV7-9 and TRBJ2-1, with TRBD1 matching 8 bases. The V segment lost 3 bases and the J segment 6 bases; nucleotides outside the gene matches: 1. This CDR3 comprises 13 residues. CDR1 and CDR2 from the germline V gene are SEHNR and FQNEAQ (reference sequence). In DNA, the CDR3 is TGTGCCAGCAGCTTTGGACAGGGCAATGAGCAGTTCTTC. Residues: CASSFGQGNEQFF.

This chain links TRBV28 with TRBJ1-1; 8 bases line up with TRBD1. Germline CDR1 MDHEN, CDR2 SYDVKM. The CDR3 is 14 residues long. V trimming: 10 bases; J trimming: 1 base; junction bases outside the gene matches: 8. CDR3 DNA sequence: TGTGCCATTCATGACAGGGGTGCGAACACTGAAGCTTTCTTT. It is translated as CAIHDRGANTEAFF.

The V call is TRBV28, the J call TRBJ1-5, with D possibly matching TRBD1 (5 bases). There are 13 residues in the CDR3. Germline CDR1 MDHEN, CDR2 SYDVKM. V dropped 2 bases and J dropped 4 bases, with 6 bases sitting between them. CDR3 amino acids: CASSLGANQPQHF. CDR3 coding DNA: TGTGCCAGCAGTTTAGGGGCAAATCAGCCCCAGCATTTT.

Worth noting for this clone: The identical CDR3 is also encoded by other nucleotide sequences in the sample. The rearrangement joins TRBV6-6 to TRBJ2-5; 8 bases map to TRBD2. Trimming took 6 bases from V and 5 from J; bases not matched to a gene: 11. Germline loops: CDR1 MNHNY, CDR2 SVGAGI (reference sequence). The CDR3 has 15 residues. CDR3 region: CASRGGAGGPETQYF. In nucleotides, the CDR3 is TGTGCCAGCAGGGGAGGGGCGGGAGGACCGGAGACCCAGTACTTC.

The sample holds a few counts of this clone. This chain's CDR3 is CATGTGPETQYF. The CDR3 bases are TGTGCTACCGGGACAGGGCCAGAGACCCAGTACTTC. This chain connects TRBV10-3 to TRBJ2-5; 9 bases are a match to TRBD1. Germline V gives CDR1 ENHRY, CDR2 SYGVKD. This CDR3 is built from 12 residues.

V usage is TRBV6-5 and J usage is TRBJ2-7; 10 nucleotides line up with TRBD2. V trimming: 4 bases; J trimming: 1 base; junction bases outside the gene matches: 7. Germline assignment: CDR1 MNHEY and CDR2 SVGAGI. This CDR3 has 16 residues. The CDR3 DNA reads as TGTGCCAGCAGTTTCTCCTTAGCGGGAGGTTCCTACGAGCAGTACTTC. Translation: CASSFSLAGGSYEQYF.

In this sample, this clone turned up a few times. V is TRBV2 and J is TRBJ1-1; 10 nucleotides agree with TRBD1. The CDR3 covers 15 residues. V lost 6 bases, J lost 0 bases, and 4 bases stayed unmatched. Germline CDR1 SNHLY, CDR2 FYNNEI. The CDR3 is CASRDRGFLNTEAFF. The CDR3 region has the DNA TGTGCCAGCAGGGACAGGGGGTTTTTGAACACTGAAGCTTTCTTT.

V and J are TRBV2 and TRBJ2-2; 12 bases match TRBD2. This CDR3 contains 18 residues. J lost 3 bases, V lost 6 bases, and 11 bases had no gene match. Germline CDR1 reads SNHLY; CDR2 reads FYNNEI. The DNA of the CDR3 is TGTGCCAGCAGGTCTCGGGCGACTAGCGGGAGAGACACCGGGGAGCTGTTTTTT. Translation: CASRSRATSGRDTGELFF.

This clone was seen more than once but under ten times. This chain links TRBV29-1 with TRBJ2-3, with 8 bases aligning to TRBD2. This CDR3 region has 17 residues. Trimming at V came to 7 bases and at J to 2 bases, leaving 17 bases not matched to a gene. Germline V gives CDR1 SQVTM, CDR2 ANQGSEA. The CDR3 spells CSALVGVPSGSTDTQYF. The CDR3 DNA reads TGCAGCGCTCTCGTCGGGGTCCCTAGCGGGTCCACAGATACGCAGTATTTT.

The sample holds many counts of this clone. The chain is built from TRBV7-6 and TRBJ1-1; 9 positions agree with TRBD1. The V gene end was trimmed by 5 bases and the J gene end by 5 bases; junction bases not matched to a gene: 9. This CDR3 is 15 amino acids long. Germline CDR1 is SGHVS and CDR2 is FNYEAQ. The CDR3 sequence is CASSRRTGAPTEAFF. The CDR3 DNA follows: TGTGCCAGCAGCCGCCGGACAGGGGCCCCGACTGAAGCTTTCTTT.

This clone was detected only a few times. V usage is TRBV19 and J usage is TRBJ1-1; tentative D call: TRBD1 (6 bases). V shed 5 bases and J shed 1 base, with 14 bases lying between them. Germline lookup yields CDR1 LNHDA and CDR2 SQIVND (reference sequence). This CDR3 spans 15 amino acids. The CDR3 reads CASSVTGSGNTEAFF. The CDR3 DNA sequence: TGTGCCAGTAGTGTTACAGGGTCGGGGAACACTGAAGCTTTCTTT.

The chain carries TRBV5-1 and TRBJ1-1; D possibly corresponds to TRBD1 (5 bases). V lost 0 bases and J 1 base, leaving 7 bases between the germline ends. The CDR3 spans 14 residues. CDR1 is SGHRS, CDR2 YFSETQ, per germline. CDR3 region: CASSLDQGNTEAFF. The CDR3 region has the DNA TGCGCCAGCAGCTTGGATCAGGGGAACACTGAAGCTTTCTTT. Drawing the rest from reference TRBV5-1 and TRBJ1-1, the complete variable domain is KAGVTQTPRYLIKTRGQQVTLSCSPISGHRSVSWYQQTPGQGLQFLFEYFSETQRNKGNFPGRFSGRQFSNSRSEMNVSTLELGDSALYLCASSLDQGNTEAFFGQGTRLTVV.

This clone was counted a few times. This chain links TRBV4-2 with TRBJ2-5; TRBD2 is a possible D gene (6 bases). This CDR3 spans 15 amino acids. Germline CDR1 LGHNA, CDR2 YNFKEQ. V dropped 0 bases and J dropped 5 bases, with 13 bases sitting between them. CDR3 sequence (DNA): TGTGCCAGCAGCCAAGACTGGGAGGCTGGGGAGACCCAGTACTTC. Amino acid sequence: CASSQDWEAGETQYF.

Only a few counts were recorded for this clone. The V gene is TRBV4-3, the J gene TRBJ2-7, with a tentative D call TRBD1 (6 bases). V was shortened by 6 bases and J by 5 bases, with 17 bases between the two germline ends. Germline assignment: CDR1 LGHNA and CDR2 YSLEER. This CDR3 is 14 amino acids long. This CDR3 is CASRRVGGAHEQYF. In DNA form, the CDR3 reads TGCGCCAGCAGGCGGGTTGGGGGCGCTCACGAGCAGTACTTC.